One and the same sample provided the 29 T cell receptor beta chains below, sequenced in a study of T-cell memory formation after mild COVID-19. TCRdb reprocessed the 5' RACE reads with MiXCR, giving one entry per CDR3 protein. The sample contains more than 150,000 distinct CDR3 sequences, approximately 18% of which appear only once. The specimen sequenced was PBMCs or a T cell subset sorted from them (not recorded which). These receptor sequences come from a man younger than 35 who had mild COVID-19 (a few samples of this study predate the infection). Cell type and time point are not known.

The V call is TRBV20-1, the J call TRBJ2-7; maybe TRBD2 (6 bases). Per germline, CDR1 DFQATT and CDR2 SNEGSKA (reference sequence). V was trimmed by 3 bases and J by 2 bases, leaving 8 bases between them. The CDR3 is 12 amino acids. CDR3 protein: CSASGSAYEQYV. The CDR3 DNA follows: TGCAGTGCTAGCGGGAGCGCCTACGAGCAGTACGTC.

This clonotype turned up a few times. The chain has TRBV7-9 and TRBJ2-3; the D is unclear. Germline V lookup: CDR1 SEHNR, CDR2 FQNEAQ (reference sequence). V was cut by 3 bases and J by 5 bases, with 3 bases left in between. The CDR3 runs 11 residues. The CDR3 DNA reads as TGTGCCAGCAGCTTGAAAGATACGCAGTATTTT. Residues: CASSLKDTQYF.

This chain connects TRBV11-2 to TRBJ1-2; TRBD1 aligns across 9 bases. The CDR3 is 14 residues long. Trimming at V came to 5 bases and at J to 5 bases, leaving 6 bases not matched to a gene. CDR1 is SGHAT, CDR2 FQNNGV, per germline. The CDR3 DNA reads as TGTGCCAGCAGCGCATACAGGGGGCAATATGGCTACACCTTC. It specifies CASSAYRGQYGYTF.

This clonotype has more than one count but fewer than ten. The gene calls are TRBV4-2 and TRBJ1-2; D ambiguous. This CDR3 contains 11 residues. V was shortened by 2 bases and J by 8 bases, with 6 bases between the two germline ends. Germline-derived CDR1 and CDR2 are LGHNA and YNFKEQ. As DNA, the CDR3 is TGTGCCAGCAGCCAATCTGCCGGCTACACCTTC. Translated: CASSQSAGYTF.

This clonotype was picked up a small number of times. The chain links TRBV30 to TRBJ1-1; a weak D match, TRBD1 (6 bases). CDR3 length equals 11 residues. Germline V gene sequence: CDR1 GTSNPN, CDR2 SVGIG (reference sequence). The ends were cut back, 0 bases at V and 10 bases at J, with 9 bases in the middle. CDR3 nucleotides: TGTGCCTGGAGTGTACAGGGAATAGCTTTCTTT. Amino acid sequence: CAWSVQGIAFF. Variable domain in full (rest from reference TRBV30 and TRBJ1-1): SQTIHQWPATLVQPVGSPLSLECTVEGTSNPNLYWYRQAAGRGLQLLFYSVGIGQISSEVPQNLSASRPQDRQFILSSKKLLLSDSGFYLCAWSVQGIAFFGQGTRLTVV.

V usage is TRBV5-4 and J usage is TRBJ2-3; D is possibly TRBD2 (5 bases). Germline CDR1 and CDR2: SGHNT and YYREEE (reference sequence). V gave up 6 bases and J gave up 4 bases, with 15 bases separating them. This CDR3 region has 14 residues. The CDR3 reads CASTSPGSADTQYF. CDR3 coding DNA: TGTGCCAGCACCTCCCCGGGGTCTGCAGATACGCAGTATTTT.

This clonotype has just a few counts. V usage is TRBV5-1 and J usage is TRBJ2-5; tentative D call: TRBD1 (6 bases). The CDR3 runs 14 residues. Germline values: CDR1 SGHRS, CDR2 YFSETQ. V lost 4 bases and J 5 bases, leaving 15 bases between the germline ends. CDR3 amino acids: CASSPSSGVETQYF. The CDR3 region has the DNA TGCGCCAGCAGCCCATCATCAGGGGTCGAGACCCAGTACTTC.

This clonotype was recorded many times. The J gene is TRBJ2-7, the V gene TRBV5-6; D tentatively fits TRBD1 or TRBD2 (5 bases each). This CDR3 has 13 amino acids. Per germline, CDR1 SGHDT and CDR2 YYEEEE. V dropped 0 bases and J dropped 6 bases, with 10 bases sitting between them. The DNA of the CDR3 is TGTGCCAGCAGCTTGGCCGGGGACCCCGAGCAGTACGTC. Translation: CASSLAGDPEQYV.

The V call is TRBV6-4, the J call TRBJ2-6; D unresolved. V gave up 2 bases and J gave up 3 bases, with 5 bases separating them. This CDR3 is 14 amino acids long. The V gene's germline CDR1 is MRHNA and CDR2 SNTAGT. CDR3 loop: CASSDRVGANVLTF. The CDR3 nucleotides are TGTGCCAGCAGTGACAGGGTTGGGGCCAACGTCCTGACTTTC.

V and J are TRBV19 and TRBJ1-2; the match to TRBD1 covers 7 bases. The CDR3 runs 14 residues. The trim removed 5 bases at V and 0 bases at J, leaving 3 bases unmatched. Germline V gene data show CDR1 as LNHDA and CDR2 as SQIVND (reference sequence). CDR3 in DNA: TGTGCCAGTAGTGCCGGGACAGCTAACTATGGCTACACCTTC. This sequence encodes CASSAGTANYGYTF.

This chain uses TRBV6-1 with TRBJ1-2; 7 positions agree with TRBD1. CDR1 and CDR2 (germline): MNHNS, SASEGT. Trimming took 0 bases from V and 2 from J; bases not matched to a gene: 3. CDR3 size: 15 residues. The CDR3 DNA follows: TGTGCCAGCAGTGAAGCGACAGGGCCCAACTATGGCTACACCTTC. Translated, it gives CASSEATGPNYGYTF.

This clonotype was seen a handful of times. The V gene is TRBV24-1, the J gene TRBJ1-5; 9 bases line up with TRBD1. The germline V gene encodes CDR1 KGHDR and CDR2 SFDVKD. V lost 3 bases to trimming and J lost 6 bases; unmatched junction nucleotides: 5. The CDR3 contains 15 residues. CDR3 protein: CATSDTGGSGQPQHF. Written as DNA, the CDR3 is TGTGCCACCAGTGATACAGGGGGCTCGGGTCAGCCCCAGCATTTT.

The chain employs TRBV6-1 and TRBJ1-6, with 8 bases identical to TRBD1. V was clipped by 7 bases and J by 7 bases; unmatched bases: 9. Germline-derived CDR1 and CDR2 are MNHNS and SASEGT. The CDR3 length is 15 residues. The CDR3 spells CASIAGQGLNSPLHF. The CDR3 DNA sequence: TGTGCCAGCATTGCAGGACAGGGTTTGAATTCACCCCTCCACTTT.

In its sample, this clonotype was seen a few times. The chain carries TRBV12-3 or TRBV12-4 and TRBJ2-2, with 9 bases fitting TRBD2. V shed 8 bases, J shed 3 bases, and the junction held 4 bases outside the gene matches. The CDR3 extends over 14 amino acids. The DNA for the CDR3 is TGTGCCAGCTCGCAGCGGGGGGACACCGGGGAGCTGTTTTTT. It specifies CASSQRGDTGELFF.

This chain connects TRBV28 to TRBJ2-7, with 7 bases fitting TRBD1. The junction had 11 bases not matched to a gene; V was cut back by 6 bases and J by 3 bases. The CDR3 is 15 residues long. Germline assignment: CDR1 MDHEN and CDR2 SYDVKM. The CDR3: CASREGQEGVYEQYV. In nucleotides, the CDR3 is TGTGCCAGCAGAGAAGGACAGGAAGGTGTCTACGAGCAGTACGTC.

This clonotype was counted only a few times. The V gene is TRBV5-1, the J gene TRBJ2-3; D may be TRBD1 or TRBD2 (5 bases each). The CDR3 is 12 amino acids. Trimming stripped 4 bases from V and 7 bases from J, with 10 bases between. Per the germline V gene, CDR1 is SGHRS and CDR2 is YFSETQ. The CDR3 here is CASSAEGHTQYF. CDR3 in DNA: TGCGCCAGCAGCGCTGAGGGGCATACGCAGTATTTT.

This clonotype was seen a few times. This chain connects TRBV5-1 to TRBJ2-5, with D perhaps given as TRBD1 or TRBD2 (6 bases each). V lost 0 bases, J lost 5 bases, and 20 bases lay in between. The CDR3 has 17 residues. Looked up from germline, CDR1 is SGHRS and CDR2 is YFSETQ. The CDR3 reads CASSLGSPTGAGETQYF. The CDR3 DNA sequence: TGCGCCAGCAGCTTGGGGTCCCCAACGGGGGCTGGGGAGACCCAGTACTTC.

The chain recombines TRBV7-2 with TRBJ2-5, with D possibly being TRBD1 (6 bases). Germline lookup yields CDR1 SGHTA and CDR2 FQGNSA. This CDR3 contains 13 residues. V shed 8 bases and J shed 0 bases, with 10 bases lying between them. The CDR3 nucleotides read TGTGCCAGCCTGGGGGACAACCAAGAGACCCAGTACTTC. The encoded protein is CASLGDNQETQYF.

The chain recombines TRBV4-2 with TRBJ2-2, with D tentatively TRBD1 (6 bases). The CDR3 consists of 15 residues. The V end lost 0 bases, the J end lost 7 bases, and 12 bases lay between the germline ends. Germline assignment: CDR1 LGHNA and CDR2 YNFKEQ. CDR3 bases: TGTGCCAGCAGCCAAGATCCCGGGACACGCGGGGAGCTGTTTTTT. This gives the protein CASSQDPGTRGELFF.

The J gene is TRBJ2-5, the V gene TRBV7-9; TRBD2 matches 9 bases. Trimming cost V 4 bases and J 2 bases; bases outside gene matches: 8. The CDR3 runs 16 residues. Germline CDR1 is SEHNR and CDR2 is FQNEAQ (reference sequence). In DNA, the CDR3 is TGTGCCAGCAGCTCTCTTAGCGGGGGCCTTCAAGAGACCCAGTACTTC. This codes for CASSSLSGGLQETQYF.

The chain has TRBV6-1 and TRBJ2-3; 10 nucleotides line up with TRBD2. Germline values: CDR1 MNHNS, CDR2 SASEGT. The CDR3 covers 18 residues. V lost 0 bases and J lost 2; bases outside the gene matches: 8. DNA of the CDR3: TGTGCCAGCAGTGAAGCGCTTATGCTAGCGGGGGACACAGATACGCAGTATTTT. Protein product: CASSEALMLAGDTDTQYF.

In nucleotides, the CDR3 is TGTGCCAGCAGCCCGCTGTCCGGAACCGCCGTTGAAAAACTGTTTTTT. Its protein product is CASSPLSGTAVEKLFF. The chain is built from TRBV7-9 and TRBJ1-4; D is uncertain. In germline, CDR1 is SEHNR, CDR2 FQNEAQ (reference sequence). CDR3 length: 16 residues. V lost 5 bases and J 7 bases, leaving 20 bases between the germline ends.

This chain links TRBV7-2 with TRBJ1-1; D not resolved. V dropped 5 bases and J dropped 1 base, with 14 bases sitting between them. Germline assignment: CDR1 SGHTA and CDR2 FQGNSA. The CDR3 covers 15 residues. CDR3 residues: CASSPTPIGNTEAFF. The CDR3 bases are TGTGCCAGCAGCCCAACCCCCATAGGGAACACTGAAGCTTTCTTT.

This clonotype came up a few times. The chain is built from TRBV6-5 and TRBJ1-1; 8 bases map to TRBD1. Germline V gene sequence: CDR1 MNHEY, CDR2 SVGAGI. Unmatched junction bases numbered 5, after V lost 6 bases and J lost 2 bases. There are 14 residues in the CDR3. The CDR3 sequence: CASRIGQGNTEAFF. In DNA, the CDR3 is TGTGCCAGCAGGATAGGACAGGGAAACACTGAAGCTTTCTTT.

This clonotype appeared a few times. The chain links TRBV6-2 or TRBV6-3 to TRBJ1-1; D unresolved. Germline V lookup: CDR1 MNHEY, CDR2 SVGEGT. The CDR3 sequence is 20 residues long. V gave up 2 bases and J gave up 0 bases, with 25 bases separating them. The CDR3, as DNA: TGTGCCAGCAGTTACGCAGGTCTTGGGTCGGAGACCCTCATGAACACTGAAGCTTTCTTT. Translating it yields CASSYAGLGSETLMNTEAFF.

This chain connects TRBV6-6 to TRBJ1-5, with a weak D call TRBD1 (6 bases). This CDR3 comprises 11 residues. CDR1 and CDR2 (germline): MNHNY, SVGAGI (reference sequence). The ends were cut back, 6 bases at V and 13 bases at J, with 13 bases in the middle. The CDR3 DNA is TGTGCCAGCAGGGAATCAGGGGCGCAGCATTTT. It codes for CASRESGAQHF.

The chain recombines TRBV2 with TRBJ1-5; D is unclear. Germline lookup yields CDR1 SNHLY and CDR2 FYNNEI. CDR3 length: 15 amino acids. V lost 7 bases to trimming and J lost 2 bases, with 15 bases between them. This CDR3 reads CASTAVFGRNQPQHF. The CDR3 region has the DNA TGTGCCAGCACGGCGGTATTCGGGCGCAATCAGCCCCAGCATTTT.

This clonotype was counted ten times or more. The chain has TRBV29-1 and TRBJ1-3, with a weak D call TRBD1 (6 bases). The CDR3 spans 15 residues. Trimming removed 7 bases from V and 0 bases from J, with 16 bases in between. Germline V gene lookup returns CDR1 SQVTM and CDR2 ANQGSEA. CDR3 coding DNA: TGCAGCGCCGGGGGGCCAGGAAACTCTGGAAACACCATATATTTT. It specifies CSAGGPGNSGNTIYF.

This clonotype was detected only a few times. This rearrangement joins TRBV5-1 to TRBJ2-5, with D tentatively TRBD2 (6 bases). Trimming left V 4 bases short and J 3 bases short, with 13 bases between. The CDR3 covers 14 residues. Germline CDR1 is SGHRS and CDR2 is YFSETQ. Here the CDR3 DNA reads TGCGCCAGCAGCGTCCCCACGGGAGAAGAGACCCAGTACTTC. This codes for CASSVPTGEETQYF.